This T cell receptor (beta chain) stems from a study of cytomegalovirus exposure and HLA in healthy donors. Whole-study context: In terms of ancestry, the Caucasian-associated cluster contained roughly 81% of the roughly 400 genotyped donors.

The PCR was carried out with 60 Vbeta primers and 13 Jbeta primers. Here immunoSEQ multiplex PCR was the method, and the copy in TCRdb shows in-frame clones only, minus some. The data show some 170,000 clones, roughly four fifths seen once. This clone has only one observation. The antigen is undetermined. Study results and limitations: In a later analysis, across HLA loci, associated TCR counts were highest for DRB1, lowest for HLA-C.

The length of the CDR3 is 17 residues. With 2 bases clipped from V and 2 bases from J, the junction kept 8 bases outside the gene matches. The germline CDR1 and CDR2 sequences are MNHEY and SMNVEV (reference sequence). V is TRBV27 and J is TRBJ2-5; 10 bases align to TRBD2. This TCR was recovered from a woman younger than 30 in good health and CMV-seropositive. Sequencing input: PBMCs. The CDR3 DNA reads TGTGCCAGCAGTTTAAGAGGGTTACTAGCGGGGCAAGAGACCCAGTACTTC. Protein: CASSLRGLLAGQETQYF.